The 9 T cell receptor beta chains presented below share a single source sample, sequenced in a study of blood T cell repertoires in COVID-19. The table came from immunoSEQ multiplex PCR; TCRdb's copy has only in-frame clones and leaves some out. Of about 160,000 clones listed, 90% are singletons. The sample consisted of peripheral blood. These receptor sequences come from a man in his fifties or sixties with acute or convalescent COVID-19.

This sequence joins TRBV10-3 and TRBJ1-2, with D hard to call. CDR3 length: 13 amino acids. CDR1 ENHRY and CDR2 SYGVKD come from the germline V gene. Trimming stripped 4 bases from V and 4 bases from J, with 10 bases between. The CDR3 reads CAISGEEGYGYTF. Written as DNA, the CDR3 is TGTGCCATCAGTGGAGAGGAAGGCTATGGCTACACCTTC.

The table lists this clone with a few counts. V is TRBV6-2 or TRBV6-3 and J is TRBJ1-2; TRBD1 aligns across 7 bases. The CDR3 spans 14 residues. The V segment lost 5 bases and the J segment 4 bases; nucleotides outside the gene matches: 7. CDR1 is MNHEY and CDR2 is SVGEGT in the germline V gene. The CDR3 spells CASSPEGGSYGYTF. DNA of the CDR3: TGTGCCAGCAGTCCGGAAGGGGGCAGCTATGGCTACACCTTC.

The chain combines TRBV27 with TRBJ2-1; 12 bases line up with TRBD2. The ends lost 7 bases at V and 4 bases at J; junction bases unmatched: 2. The CDR3 covers 14 residues. CDR1 is MNHEY, CDR2 SMNVEV, per germline (reference sequence). In nucleotides, the CDR3 is TGTGCCAGCATACTAGCGGGGGGTTACAATGAGCAGTTCTTC. It encodes CASILAGGYNEQFF.

This clone appeared a single time. V gene TRBV7-6 combines with J gene TRBJ2-2, with TRBD1 matching over 9 bases. Germline CDR1 reads SGHVS; CDR2 reads FNYEAQ. V lost 7 bases and J lost 6; bases outside the gene matches: 12. CDR3 length: 16 amino acids. The CDR3 is CASTAQGASISGELFF. CDR3 DNA sequence: TGTGCCAGCACCGCACAGGGGGCAAGTATTTCCGGGGAGCTGTTTTTT.

This clone has only one observation. The chain has TRBV6-2 or TRBV6-3 and TRBJ1-2; maybe TRBD1 (6 bases). V gave up 5 bases and J gave up 0 bases, with 7 bases separating them. The CDR3 has 13 residues. The germline V gene encodes CDR1 MNHEY and CDR2 SVGEGT. The CDR3 region is CASSRQANYGYTF. The CDR3 DNA reads TGTGCCAGCAGTCGACAGGCTAACTATGGCTACACCTTC.

This clone was detected once. The chain links TRBV4-1 to TRBJ1-2, with 7 bases aligning to TRBD1. Germline values: CDR1 MGHRA, CDR2 YSYEKL. This CDR3 has 15 residues. V was pared by 1 base and J by 5 bases, with 7 bases of the junction left unmatched. The CDR3 spells CASSQARGMSYGYTF. DNA of the CDR3: TGCGCCAGCAGCCAAGCCAGGGGGATGTCTTATGGCTACACCTTC.

This chain connects TRBV10-3 to TRBJ1-2; 7 bases fit TRBD1. J lost 7 bases, V lost 6 bases, and 5 bases had no gene match. In germline, CDR1 is ENHRY, CDR2 SYGVKD. The CDR3 is made up of 12 amino acids. The CDR3 protein is CAIRRQGSGYTF. The CDR3, as DNA: TGTGCCATCAGACGACAGGGCAGTGGCTACACCTTC.

V gene TRBV3-1 (or the pseudogene TRBV3-2) combines with J gene TRBJ1-2, with 7 bases fitting TRBD1. CDR1 is LGHDT and CDR2 is YNNKEL in the germline V gene (reference sequence). V shed 1 base, J shed 3 bases, and the junction held 2 bases outside the gene matches. This CDR3 is built from 14 residues. The CDR3 DNA sequence: TGTGCCAGCAGCCAAGGGCAGGGGGACTATGGCTACACCTTC. It translates to CASSQGQGDYGYTF.

The count of this clone is one. The genes are TRBV11-2 and TRBJ2-7; possible D gene TRBD2, 5 bases. With 10 bases removed from V and 4 bases from J, the gap between germline ends came to 11 bases. The CDR3 sequence is 11 residues long. Germline CDR1 is SGHAT and CDR2 is FQNNGV. The DNA of the CDR3 is TGTGCCACCCGGGATGGTTACGAGCAGTACTTC. Protein product: CATRDGYEQYF.